Included here is one TCR beta chain sequence, with context. Trimming took 3 bases from V and 4 from J; bases not matched to a gene: 5. The germline gives CDR1 SGHAT, CDR2 FQNNGV. The CDR3 contains 15 residues. Method: immunoSEQ multiplex PCR; TCRdb's copy keeps in-frame clones and lacks some. The table lists more than 250,000 clones, approximately 88% of them singletons, with 1.2% in the top ten. The data were obtained in a study of blood T cell repertoires in COVID-19. Sequenced material: PBMCs or T cells enriched from blood (not recorded which). The receptor's source is a woman aged 40 to 50 with acute COVID-19. The chain carries TRBV11-2 and TRBJ2-1, with 8 bases fitting TRBD2. The CDR3 bases are TGTGCCAGCAGCTTCCAAGCGGGAGAGTACAATGAGCAGTTCTTC. Translating it yields CASSFQAGEYNEQFF.